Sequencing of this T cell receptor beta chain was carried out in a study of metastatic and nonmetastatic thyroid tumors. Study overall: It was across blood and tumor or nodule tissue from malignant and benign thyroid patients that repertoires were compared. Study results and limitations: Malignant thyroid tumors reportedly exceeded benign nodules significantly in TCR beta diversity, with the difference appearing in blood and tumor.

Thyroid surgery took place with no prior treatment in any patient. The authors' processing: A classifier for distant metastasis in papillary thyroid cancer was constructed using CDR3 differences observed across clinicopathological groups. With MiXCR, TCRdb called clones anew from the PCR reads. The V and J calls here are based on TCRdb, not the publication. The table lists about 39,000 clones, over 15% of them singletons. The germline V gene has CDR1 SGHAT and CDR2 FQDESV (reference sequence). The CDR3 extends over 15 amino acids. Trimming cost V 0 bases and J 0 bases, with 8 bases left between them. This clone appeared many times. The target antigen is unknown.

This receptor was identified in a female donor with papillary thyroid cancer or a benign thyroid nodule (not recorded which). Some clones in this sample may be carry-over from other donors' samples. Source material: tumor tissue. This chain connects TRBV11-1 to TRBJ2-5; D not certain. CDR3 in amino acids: CASSLAQLYQETQYF. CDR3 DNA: TGTGCCAGCAGCTTAGCGCAACTGTACCAAGAGACCCAGTACTTC.